This T cell receptor (beta chain) originates from a study of blood T cell repertoires in COVID-19. The overall study: PBMCs, B-cell-depleted T cells, or T cells were the source of the cDNA or gDNA that made up the material.

The study drew participants aged about 18 to 89 years from 24 US areas. Categorization into cohorts depended on clinical history that participants reported. Methods used by the authors: Researchers report that nucleated cell counts were estimated from reference gene primer amplification. Libraries were prepared by immunoSEQ multiplex PCR; TCRdb keeps only in-frame clonotypes and omits some of them. That table gives V, J and clone size, and the DNA gave D and trimming. The sample yields approximately 280,000 clones, 86% seen once. Germline values: CDR1 SGDLS, CDR2 YYNGEE. Trimming removed 1 base at V and 0 bases at J, with 10 bases between. CDR3 length: 15 residues.

The TCR sequence derives from a woman aged 18-29 years who had recovered from COVID-19. The sequencing input was PBMCs or T cells enriched from blood (not recorded which). The chain combines TRBV9 with TRBJ2-5; the D is unclear. CDR3 DNA sequence: TGTGCCAGCAGCGTAAAATCAATGTACCAAGAGACCCAGTACTTC. It translates to CASSVKSMYQETQYF.